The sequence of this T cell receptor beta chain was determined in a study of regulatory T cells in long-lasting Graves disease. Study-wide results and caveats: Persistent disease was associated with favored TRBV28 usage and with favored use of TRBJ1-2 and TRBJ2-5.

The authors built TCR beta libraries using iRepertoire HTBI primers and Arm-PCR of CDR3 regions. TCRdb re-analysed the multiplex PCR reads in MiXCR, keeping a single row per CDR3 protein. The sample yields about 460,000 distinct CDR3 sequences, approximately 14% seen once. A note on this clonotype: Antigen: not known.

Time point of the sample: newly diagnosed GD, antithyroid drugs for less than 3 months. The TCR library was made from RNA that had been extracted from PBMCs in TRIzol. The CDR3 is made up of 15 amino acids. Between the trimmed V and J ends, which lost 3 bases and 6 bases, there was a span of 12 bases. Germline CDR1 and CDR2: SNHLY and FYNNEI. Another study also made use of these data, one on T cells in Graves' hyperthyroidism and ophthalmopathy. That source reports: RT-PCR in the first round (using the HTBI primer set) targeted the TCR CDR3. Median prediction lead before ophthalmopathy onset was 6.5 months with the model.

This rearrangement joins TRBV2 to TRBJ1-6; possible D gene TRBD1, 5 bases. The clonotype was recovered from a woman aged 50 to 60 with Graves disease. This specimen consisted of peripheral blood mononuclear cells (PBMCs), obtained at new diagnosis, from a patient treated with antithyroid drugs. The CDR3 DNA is TGTGCCAGCAGTGACCAATCCAGGGTTAATTCACCCCTCCACTTT. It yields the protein CASSDQSRVNSPLHF.